Presented here are 21 T cell receptor beta chains from one specimen sequenced in a study of T cell repertoires in cytomegalovirus infection (dated by TCRdb to about 2019). The instrument given in TCRdb is Illumina HiSeq 1500. The public reads were reanalyzed by TCRdb: fastp trimming at Q25, MiXCR alignment, in-frame beta chains only. A single entry per CDR3 protein holds the most common genes and DNA from its merged rows. Present in this sample are 350,000 to 550,000 distinct CDR3 sequences, under 40% of which were seen just once. Clones ranked in the top ten supply roughly 13% of the sample. The sequenced material came from PBMCs. The receptor source for this set is a human donor in good health (CMV status not recorded). Some clones in this sample may be carry-over from other donors' samples.

This clonotype has at least ten counts. The chain is built from TRBV7-2 and TRBJ1-2; D is uncertain. This CDR3 is built from 13 residues. In germline, CDR1 is SGHTA, CDR2 FQGNSA. Trimming took off 5 bases at V and 8 bases at J, with 15 bases between the two ends. The CDR3, as DNA: TGTGCCAGCAGCCCCTTGGCGGGGAGCGGCTACACCTTC. Translating it yields CASSPLAGSGYTF.

At least ten counts were recorded for this clonotype. The DNA for the CDR3 is TGTGCCAGCAGCTTAGATTATGCCACAATAACACGCGGCCAGTACTTC. It codes for CASSLDYATITRGQYF. The chain links TRBV7-2 to TRBJ2-5, with D hard to call. CDR3 length equals 16 residues. V dropped 1 base and J dropped 10 bases, with 22 bases sitting between them. Germline V gene lookup returns CDR1 SGHTA and CDR2 FQGNSA.

The V gene is TRBV5-1, the J gene TRBJ2-1; tentatively, D is TRBD1 or TRBD2 (6 bases each). Germline V lookup: CDR1 SGHRS, CDR2 YFSETQ. Trimming removed 6 bases from V and 12 bases from J, with 22 bases in between. CDR3 length equals 14 residues. The CDR3 is CASTLVYGGRGQFF. CDR3 DNA sequence: TGCGCCAGCACCCTTGTGTATGGGGGGCGGGGGCAGTTCTTC.

This clonotype was observed many times. The rearrangement uses TRBV20-1 and TRBJ2-1; D tentatively reads TRBD1 or TRBD2 (5 bases each). CDR1 is DFQATT, CDR2 SNEGSKA, per germline (reference sequence). Trimming removed 1 base from V and 5 bases from J, with 12 bases in between. There are 14 residues in the CDR3. DNA of the CDR3: TGCAGTGCTAGAGTCGTGAGGGGACACAATGAGCAGTTCTTC. Translated: CSARVVRGHNEQFF.

As regards this clonotype: This may come from a read error, since a much larger clone is one base off. The conserved closing phenylalanine or tryptophan is absent in this CDR3, likely reflecting a read error. The CDR3 region is CASSGRYNEQFL. Here the CDR3 DNA reads TGTGCCAGCAGTGGCAGGTACAATGAGCAGTTCTTA. The chain recombines TRBV7-2 with TRBJ2-1; D gene uncertain. CDR1 and CDR2 (germline): SGHTA, FQGNSA. The V and J ends lost 6 bases and 4 bases respectively, with 7 bases between them. The CDR3 has 12 amino acids.

Here the CDR3 DNA reads TGTGCCAGCAGGCTCAGGGGCGCGAGGTCCTACGAGCAGTACTTC. Its protein is CASRLRGARSYEQYF. The chain joins TRBV28 to TRBJ2-7, with TRBD1 as a possible D gene (6 bases). Germline CDR1 MDHEN, CDR2 SYDVKM. The CDR3 has 15 amino acids. The V gene lost 6 bases and the J gene lost 1 base, with 16 bases spanning the gap.

The chain has TRBV4-1 and TRBJ2-7; weak D call: TRBD1 (5 bases). V lost 0 bases and J 2 bases, leaving 17 bases between the germline ends. There are 17 residues in the CDR3. Germline V lookup: CDR1 MGHRA, CDR2 YSYEKL. The CDR3 DNA sequence: TGCGCCAGCAGCCAAGATCTTCTCGTCGACAGTCCCTACGAGCAGTACTTC. As protein: CASSQDLLVDSPYEQYF.

The CDR3 is CASSLVPGSGSGELFF. The DNA for the CDR3 is TGTGCCAGCAGCTTAGTCCCGGGTTCCGGGTCCGGGGAGCTGTTTTTT. V gene TRBV7-8 combines with J gene TRBJ2-2; D is undetermined. Germline V lookup: CDR1 SGHVS, CDR2 FQNEAQ. The CDR3 is 16 residues long. The ends were cut back, 1 base at V and 6 bases at J, with 15 bases in the middle.

The chain employs TRBV4-3 and TRBJ2-3; maybe TRBD2 (5 bases). V lost 4 bases and J 2 bases, leaving 16 bases between the germline ends. CDR1 is LGHNA and CDR2 is YSLEER in the germline V gene. The CDR3 is 16 residues long. The CDR3 region has the DNA TGCGCCAGCAGCCGTCGGGGAAGAAAACTCACAGATACGCAGTATTTT. Amino acids: CASSRRGRKLTDTQYF.

This clonotype has just a few counts. The chain employs TRBV29-1 and TRBJ1-2; D not resolved. This CDR3 has 12 amino acids. In germline, CDR1 is SQVTM, CDR2 ANQGSEA. The V and J ends lost 8 bases and 3 bases respectively, with 13 bases between them. DNA for the CDR3: TGCAGCATGGCGGACGGAGACTATGGCTACACCTTC. This encodes CSMADGDYGYTF.

The chain couples TRBV2 to TRBJ2-3; D is undetermined. From germline, CDR1 is SNHLY and CDR2 FYNNEI. CDR3 length: 16 residues. V lost 3 bases, J lost 6 bases, and 19 bases lay in between. CDR3 region: CASSEAVRPPWDTQYF. In nucleotides, the CDR3 is TGTGCCAGCAGTGAGGCGGTCAGGCCTCCATGGGATACGCAGTATTTT.

A remark on this clonotype: One junction end disagrees with the germline gene, perhaps due to a read error. The V and J genes are TRBV20-1 and TRBJ2-7; 11 nucleotides agree with TRBD2. This CDR3 is 15 amino acids long. CDR1 is DFQATT and CDR2 is SNEGSKA in the germline V gene (reference sequence). For the CDR3, the DNA is TGCAGTGCCGATATCCTAGCGGGGGGTATCCACGAGCAGTCCTTC. This encodes CSADILAGGIHEQSF.

This clonotype was recorded at least ten times. CDR3 sequence: CASSLGGGGMESQPQHF. CDR3 DNA sequence: TGTGCCAGCAGTTTAGGAGGTGGAGGGATGGAGAGTCAGCCCCAGCATTTT. The chain couples TRBV12-3 or TRBV12-4 to TRBJ1-5; D not certain. The CDR3 is 17 residues long. The germline V and J ends were trimmed by 1 base and 6 bases, with 19 bases remaining between them.

The table lists this clonotype with a few counts. This rearrangement joins TRBV7-9 to TRBJ1-5; 8 bases fit TRBD1. This CDR3 is 16 amino acids long. Germline loops: CDR1 SEHNR, CDR2 FQNEAQ (reference sequence). The trim removed 0 bases at V and 5 bases at J, leaving 6 bases unmatched. The CDR3 DNA follows: TGTGCCAGCAGCTTAGCGACAGGGGATTCAGATCAGCCCCAGCATTTT. It yields the protein CASSLATGDSDQPQHF. Full variable domain (rest looked up from reference TRBV7-9 and TRBJ1-5): DTGVSQNPRHKITKRGQNVTFRCDPISEHNRLYWYRQTLGQGPEFLTYFQNEAQLEKSRLLSDRFSAERPKGSFSTLEIQRTEQGDSAMYLCASSLATGDSDQPQHFGDGTRLSIL.

This clonotype was seen a handful of times. The chain is built from TRBV27 and TRBJ2-1; tentatively, D is TRBD1 or TRBD2 (5 bases each). Germline assignment: CDR1 MNHEY and CDR2 SMNVEV (reference sequence). The CDR3 length is 17 residues. Between the trimmed V and J ends, which lost 0 bases and 0 bases, there was a span of 12 bases. The CDR3 DNA is TGTGCCAGCAGTTTATCCGAGGGACCTAGCTCCTACAATGAGCAGTTCTTC. It specifies CASSLSEGPSSYNEQFF.

This clonotype has only a few counts. V is TRBV5-1 and J is TRBJ1-1; 7 bases agree with TRBD1. V shed 0 bases and J 2 bases; nucleotides not matched to a gene: 4. The CDR3 spans 15 residues. CDR1 is SGHRS and CDR2 is YFSETQ in the germline V gene. CDR3 bases: TGCGCCAGCAGCTTGGGGGACAGAGAAAACACTGAAGCTTTCTTT. This translates into CASSLGDRENTEAFF.

The J gene is TRBJ2-3, the V gene TRBV7-3, with 8 nucleotides matching TRBD2. The CDR3 spans 17 residues. V was clipped by 0 bases and J by 4 bases; unmatched bases: 9. Germline CDR1 reads SGHTA; CDR2 reads FQGTGA. DNA of the CDR3: TGTGCCAGCAGCTTAACTTATCCGGGGGGGGCCCCAGATACGCAGTATTTT. Translation gives CASSLTYPGGAPDTQYF.

The rearrangement joins TRBV12-5 to TRBJ2-6; D ambiguous. From germline, CDR1 is LGHNT and CDR2 FRNRAP. This CDR3 region has 15 residues. Trimming removed 11 bases at V and 2 bases at J, with 16 bases between. CDR3 coding DNA: TGTGCTCCCACGGAAGTGTTGCCTGGGGCCAACGTCCTGACTTTC. Translated, it gives CAPTEVLPGANVLTF. Drawing the rest from reference TRBV12-5 and TRBJ2-6, the complete variable domain is DARVTQTPRHKVTEMGQEVTMRCQPILGHNTVFWYRQTMMQGLELLAYFRNRAPLDDSGMPKDRFSAEMPDATLATLKIQPSEPRDSAVYFCAPTEVLPGANVLTFGAGSRLTVL.

This clonotype has a handful of counts. One end of the junction fails to match germline, which may point to a read error. The chain is built from TRBV7-7 and TRBJ2-5; 11 bases map to TRBD2. Germline V gene data show CDR1 as SSHAT and CDR2 as FNYEAQ (reference sequence). The CDR3 runs to 14 residues. CDR3 sequence reads: CASSSTSGVETQYF. In DNA form, the CDR3 reads TGTGCTAGCAGCTCGACTAGCGGGGTGGAGACCCAGTACTTC.

V gene TRBV29-1 combines with J gene TRBJ1-1, with 9 bases aligning to TRBD1. The junction had 11 bases not matched to a gene; V was cut back by 7 bases and J by 5 bases. Germline V lookup: CDR1 SQVTM, CDR2 ANQGSEA. CDR3 length equals 14 residues. CDR3 loop: CSASGQGPRTEAFF. The CDR3 nucleotides are TGCAGCGCTTCGGGACAGGGACCGAGAACTGAAGCTTTCTTT. Filled out from reference TRBV29-1 and TRBJ1-1, the complete variable domain reads SAVISQKPSRDICQRGTSLTIQCQVDSQVTMMFWYRQQPGQSLTLIATANQGSEATYESGFVIDKFPISRPNLTFSTLTVSNMSPEDSSIYLCSASGQGPRTEAFFGQGTRLTVV.

About this clonotype itself: Just one base apart from a much larger clone, this may be a read error. The J gene is TRBJ2-5, the V gene TRBV7-8; D might be TRBD2 (5 bases). The germline CDR1 and CDR2 sequences are SGHVS and FQNEAQ. This CDR3 region has 16 residues. V dropped 5 bases and J dropped 0 bases, with 16 bases sitting between them. CDR3: CASSLGRGDYQETQYF. The CDR3 DNA reads as TGTGCCAGCAGCCTTGGACGGGGAGATTACCAAGAGACCCAGTACTTC.